This is a list of T cell receptor beta chains from one sample in a study of blood T cell repertoires in COVID-19. TCRdb keeps only in-frame clones here, not all; method: immunoSEQ multiplex PCR. Among approximately 350,000 clones listed, roughly 86% were seen once. The sample comprised peripheral blood. The receptors stem from a woman aged 70 to 79 with COVID-19, enrolled during active disease. Each CDR3 is given with its conserved first and last residue. D genes are given only for firm matches. The listing skips clone size in some rows; elsewhere it reads once, few, many or a size class.

cdr3_aa: CASSLIGWADMNTEAFF; cdr3_nt: TGTGCCAGCAGCTTAATTGGGTGGGCAGACATGAACACTGAAGCTTTCTTT; clone_size: -; d_call: -; j_call: TRBJ1-1; v_call: TRBV7-9
cdr3_aa: CASSPGQGDAYEQYF; cdr3_nt: TGTGCCAGCAGCCCGGGACAGGGGGACGCCTACGAGCAGTACTTC; clone_size: once; d_call: TRBD1; j_call: TRBJ2-7; v_call: TRBV4-2
cdr3_aa: CASSLPWTGTVEAFF; cdr3_nt: TGTGCCAGCAGTCTACCTTGGACAGGGACGGTTGAAGCTTTCTTT; clone_size: -; d_call: TRBD1; j_call: TRBJ1-1; v_call: TRBV6-2/TRBV6-3
cdr3_aa: CASSIGLAGGSGETQYF; cdr3_nt: TGTGCCAGTAGTATCGGACTAGCGGGGGGCTCCGGTGAGACCCAGTACTTC; clone_size: -; d_call: TRBD2; j_call: TRBJ2-5; v_call: TRBV19
cdr3_aa: CASSLSSSYEQYF; cdr3_nt: TGTGCCAGCAGCTTATCTAGCTCCTACGAGCAGTACTTC; clone_size: -; d_call: -; j_call: TRBJ2-7; v_call: TRBV7-2
cdr3_aa: CASRQSREQYF; cdr3_nt: TGTGCCAGCAGGCAGTCCCGCGAGCAGTACTTC; clone_size: -; d_call: -; j_call: TRBJ2-7; v_call: TRBV3-1/TRBV3-2
cdr3_aa: CASSLGTGGGEQYF; cdr3_nt: TGTGCCAGCAGCTTGGGGACAGGGGGCGGGGAGCAGTACTTC; clone_size: -; d_call: TRBD1; j_call: TRBJ2-7; v_call: TRBV5-6
cdr3_aa: CASSPRTGIAKNIQYF; cdr3_nt: TGTGCCAGCAGCCCCCGGACAGGGATAGCCAAAAACATTCAGTACTTC; clone_size: -; d_call: TRBD1; j_call: TRBJ2-4; v_call: TRBV3-1/TRBV3-2
cdr3_aa: CASSDGIQVHHGYTF; cdr3_nt: TGTGCCAGCAGTGATGGTATCCAGGTACATCATGGCTACACCTTC; clone_size: -; d_call: -; j_call: TRBJ1-2; v_call: TRBV6-1
cdr3_aa: CASSFVSQNNYGYTF; cdr3_nt: TGTGCCAGCAGCTTTGTGTCCCAGAATAACTATGGCTACACCTTC; clone_size: -; d_call: -; j_call: TRBJ1-2; v_call: TRBV7-2
cdr3_aa: CASSVADTPLYEQYF; cdr3_nt: TGTGCCAGCAGTGTGGCCGACACCCCCCTTTACGAGCAGTACTTC; clone_size: -; d_call: -; j_call: TRBJ2-7; v_call: TRBV27
cdr3_aa: CARGLVRDGGLNTGELFF; cdr3_nt: TGTGCTAGGGGTTTGGTACGGGACGGGGGGTTGAACACCGGGGAGCTGTTTTTT; clone_size: -; d_call: TRBD2; j_call: TRBJ2-2; v_call: TRBV12-5
cdr3_aa: CASSSGTAGALHF; cdr3_nt: TGTGCCAGCAGCTCTGGGACGGCGGGGGCCCTCCACTTT; clone_size: many; d_call: -; j_call: TRBJ1-6; v_call: TRBV7-9
cdr3_aa: CASSSEGQTTDTQYF; cdr3_nt: TGCGCCAGCAGCTCCGAAGGACAGACCACAGATACGCAGTATTTT; clone_size: -; d_call: -; j_call: TRBJ2-3; v_call: TRBV5-1
cdr3_aa: CASSYVWGQGTEAFF; cdr3_nt: TGTGCCAGCAGTTACGTCTGGGGTCAGGGCACTGAAGCTTTCTTT; clone_size: -; d_call: -; j_call: TRBJ1-1; v_call: TRBV6-2/TRBV6-3
cdr3_aa: CASSKGQVLVATF; cdr3_nt: TGTGCCAGCAGCAAAGGACAGGTCCTAGTAGCCACCTTC; clone_size: -; d_call: TRBD1; j_call: TRBJ1-2; v_call: TRBV7-2
cdr3_aa: CASSIGGGKAYEQYF; cdr3_nt: TGTGCCAGTAGTATTGGTGGAGGAAAGGCCTACGAGCAGTACTTC; clone_size: -; d_call: -; j_call: TRBJ2-7; v_call: TRBV19
cdr3_aa: CASSSGGPNTEAFF; cdr3_nt: TGTGCCAGCAGCTCAGGGGGGCCGAACACTGAAGCTTTCTTT; clone_size: -; d_call: TRBD1; j_call: TRBJ1-1; v_call: TRBV7-9
cdr3_aa: CASSKSLAGLAGGYTDTQYF; cdr3_nt: TGTGCCAGCAGCAAATCGTTAGCTGGGCTAGCGGGGGGCTACACAGATACGCAGTATTTT; clone_size: -; d_call: -; j_call: TRBJ2-3; v_call: TRBV21-1
cdr3_aa: CAITPGANTGELFF; cdr3_nt: TGTGCCATCACCCCAGGGGCTAACACCGGGGAGCTGTTTTTT; clone_size: -; d_call: -; j_call: TRBJ2-2; v_call: TRBV10-3
cdr3_aa: CASSSLTGWNTEAFF; cdr3_nt: TGTGCCAGCAGTTCCCTGACAGGTTGGAACACTGAAGCTTTCTTT; clone_size: -; d_call: -; j_call: TRBJ1-1; v_call: TRBV27
cdr3_aa: CATDPGLAGETQYF; cdr3_nt: TGTGCCACCGATCCGGGACTAGCGGGGGAGACCCAGTACTTC; clone_size: -; d_call: TRBD2; j_call: TRBJ2-5; v_call: TRBV15
cdr3_aa: CASSLPAQGADGGYTF; cdr3_nt: TGTGCCAGCAGCTTGCCGGCCCAGGGGGCGGATGGTGGCTACACCTTC; clone_size: -; d_call: TRBD1; j_call: TRBJ1-2; v_call: TRBV5-4
cdr3_aa: CASRDRANTIYF; cdr3_nt: TGTGCCAGTAGGGACAGGGCGAACACCATATATTTT; clone_size: few; d_call: TRBD1; j_call: TRBJ1-3; v_call: TRBV19
cdr3_aa: CASSHRESITSYNSPLHF; cdr3_nt: TGTGCCAGCAGCCACAGGGAAAGTATCACCTCCTATAATTCACCCCTCCACTTT; clone_size: -; d_call: -; j_call: TRBJ1-6; v_call: TRBV27
cdr3_aa: CASSQGGNYGYTF; cdr3_nt: TGTGCCAGCAGCCAGGGAGGGAACTATGGCTACACCTTC; clone_size: -; d_call: -; j_call: TRBJ1-2; v_call: TRBV5-8
cdr3_aa: CASSRGYQETQYF; cdr3_nt: TGCGCCAGCAGCAGGGGGTATCAAGAGACCCAGTACTTC; clone_size: -; d_call: -; j_call: TRBJ2-5; v_call: TRBV5-1
cdr3_aa: CAWTQGLDYTF; cdr3_nt: TGTGCCTGGACTCAGGGGTTGGACTACACCTTC; clone_size: -; d_call: -; j_call: TRBJ1-2; v_call: TRBV30
cdr3_aa: CASSETSVGVSYEQYF; cdr3_nt: TGTGCCAGCAGTGAGACTAGCGTTGGGGTCTCCTACGAGCAGTACTTC; clone_size: once; d_call: TRBD2; j_call: TRBJ2-7; v_call: TRBV6-1
cdr3_aa: CASSPLAGTDTQYF; cdr3_nt: TGCGCCAGCAGCCCACTCGCGGGGACAGATACGCAGTATTTT; clone_size: -; d_call: -; j_call: TRBJ2-3; v_call: TRBV5-1
cdr3_aa: CASSLGLAGFNEQFF; cdr3_nt: TGTGCCAGCAGCTTAGGACTAGCGGGGTTCAATGAGCAGTTCTTC; clone_size: once; d_call: TRBD2; j_call: TRBJ2-1; v_call: TRBV7-2
cdr3_aa: CAWINSGGTEAFF; cdr3_nt: TGTGCCTGGATCAATTCGGGGGGCACTGAAGCTTTCTTT; clone_size: -; d_call: -; j_call: TRBJ1-1; v_call: TRBV30
cdr3_aa: CASTSAVVYGYTF; cdr3_nt: TGTGCCAGCACCTCAGCGGTGGTCTATGGCTACACCTTC; clone_size: -; d_call: -; j_call: TRBJ1-2; v_call: TRBV6-5
cdr3_aa: CASSETTIAYEQYF; cdr3_nt: TGTGCCAGCAGCGAAACGACTATTGCGTACGAGCAGTACTTC; clone_size: -; d_call: -; j_call: TRBJ2-7; v_call: TRBV7-2
cdr3_aa: CSVGQDHGYTF; cdr3_nt: TGCAGCGTGGGACAGGACCATGGCTACACCTTC; clone_size: once; d_call: TRBD1; j_call: TRBJ1-2; v_call: TRBV29-1
cdr3_aa: CASSFDPGTRGHTGELFF; cdr3_nt: TGTGCCAGCAGCTTTGACCCTGGGACAAGGGGGCACACCGGGGAGCTGTTTTTT; clone_size: many; d_call: -; j_call: TRBJ2-2; v_call: TRBV12-1
cdr3_aa: CASSVPLAAETQYF; cdr3_nt: TGTGCCAGCAGCGTACCACTAGCGGCAGAGACCCAGTACTTC; clone_size: once; d_call: TRBD2; j_call: TRBJ2-5; v_call: TRBV11-2
cdr3_aa: CAWRARTPAPGTEAFF; cdr3_nt: TGTGCCTGGAGGGCAAGGACACCCGCCCCAGGCACTGAAGCTTTCTTT; clone_size: -; d_call: -; j_call: TRBJ1-1; v_call: TRBV30
cdr3_aa: CASRTGSFRMNTEAFF; cdr3_nt: TGTGCCAGCCGAACCGGGAGCTTTCGCATGAACACTGAAGCTTTCTTT; clone_size: once; d_call: -; j_call: TRBJ1-1; v_call: TRBV19
cdr3_aa: CSVADRGRTGELFF; cdr3_nt: TGCAGCGTCGCAGACAGGGGAAGGACCGGGGAGCTGTTTTTT; clone_size: -; d_call: TRBD1; j_call: TRBJ2-2; v_call: TRBV29-1
cdr3_aa: CSVEGGGETQYF; cdr3_nt: TGCAGCGTTGAAGGGGGCGGAGAGACCCAGTACTTC; clone_size: -; d_call: -; j_call: TRBJ2-5; v_call: TRBV29-1
cdr3_aa: CASSATGLEQYF; cdr3_nt: TGCGCCAGCAGCGCGACAGGGTTGGAGCAGTACTTC; clone_size: -; d_call: TRBD1; j_call: TRBJ2-7; v_call: TRBV5-1
cdr3_aa: CAWMRNRVEAFF; cdr3_nt: TGTGCCTGGATGAGGAACAGGGTTGAAGCTTTCTTT; clone_size: -; d_call: -; j_call: TRBJ1-1; v_call: TRBV30